This TCR beta chain was sequenced during a study of blood T cell repertoires in COVID-19. About the research overall: Both acute and convalescent COVID-19 samples were obtained from the United States, Italy and Spain. T cells, B-cell-depleted T cells, or PBMCs supplied cDNA or gDNA.

Method: immunoSEQ multiplex PCR; TCRdb's copy keeps in-frame clones and lacks some. The sample records around 100,000 clones, around 81% being singletons. The germline V gene encodes CDR1 SGHDT and CDR2 YYEEEE. V lost 0 bases and J 1 base, leaving 16 bases between the germline ends. The CDR3 length is 18 residues. The receptor was derived from a man aged 55 to 70 with acute or convalescent COVID-19. The J gene is TRBJ2-2, the V gene TRBV5-6, with D possibly TRBD1 on 6 matching bases. Sequencing was performed on peripheral blood. The CDR3 bases are TGTGCCAGCAGCTTGGGGCCGTTGGGGGCTTTGAACACCGGGGAGCTGTTTTTT. Translating it yields CASSLGPLGALNTGELFF.